The 15 T cell receptor beta chains given below trace back to one sample, sequenced in a study of regulatory T cells in long-lasting Graves disease. Sequencing libraries for TCR beta were prepared with iRepertoire HTBI primers and Arm-PCR of CDR3 regions. One entry per CDR3 protein, called by TCRdb with MiXCR from the multiplex PCR reads. This sample yields about 470,000 distinct CDR3 sequences, of which 14% to 15% are seen a single time; 16% belongs to the top ten. The time point: newly diagnosed GD, antithyroid drugs for less than 3 months. Isolated PBMC RNA provided the starting material for the TCR library. This sample was also put to use in a study of T cells in Graves' hyperthyroidism and ophthalmopathy.

The sequencing used peripheral blood mononuclear cells (PBMCs), collected at new diagnosis, from a patient treated with antithyroid drugs. The source is a woman aged 25 to 39 with Graves disease.

This clonotype was recorded many times. The chain couples TRBV12-5 to TRBJ1-2; D is unclear. Trimming removed 6 bases from V and 0 bases from J, with 11 bases in between. The length of the CDR3 is 14 residues. Looked up from germline, CDR1 is LGHNT and CDR2 is FRNRAP. The CDR3 sequence: CASGRVRANYGYTF. DNA of the CDR3: TGTGCTAGTGGCCGAGTGCGGGCTAACTATGGCTACACCTTC. The full variable domain, completed using reference TRBV12-5 and TRBJ1-2, is DARVTQTPRHKVTEMGQEVTMRCQPILGHNTVFWYRQTMMQGLELLAYFRNRAPLDDSGMPKDRFSAEMPDATLATLKIQPSEPRDSAVYFCASGRVRANYGYTFGSGTRLTVV.

V is TRBV7-3 and J is TRBJ1-2; weak D call: TRBD1 (6 bases). The CDR3 loop spans 14 amino acids. The V gene lost 0 bases and the J gene lost 5 bases, with 10 bases spanning the gap. Germline values: CDR1 SGHTA, CDR2 FQGTGA. The CDR3 loop is CASSLTRQDYGYTF. The CDR3 nucleotides read TGTGCCAGCAGCTTAACCCGACAGGATTATGGCTACACCTTC.

This clonotype has at least ten counts. This chain joins TRBV4-1 and TRBJ2-7; tentative D call: TRBD1 (5 bases). The CDR3 has 15 amino acids. Trimming pared 4 bases from V and 3 bases from J, leaving 16 bases between. CDR1 is MGHRA and CDR2 is YSYEKL in the germline V gene. In nucleotides, the CDR3 is TGCGCCAGCAGCCCAGCCTGGCAGGGAATCTACGAGCAGTACTTC. Translated, it gives CASSPAWQGIYEQYF.

Many counts were recorded for this clonotype. This sequence joins TRBV7-9 and TRBJ2-1; the match to TRBD1 covers 7 bases. Germline loops: CDR1 SEHNR, CDR2 FQNEAQ (reference sequence). With 5 bases clipped from V and 2 bases from J, the junction kept 12 bases outside the gene matches. This CDR3 has 17 residues. In DNA form, the CDR3 reads TGTGCCAGCAGCCCTGCGGGTTGGCAGGGGGCCTACAATGAGCAGTTCTTC. It codes for CASSPAGWQGAYNEQFF.

Written as DNA, the CDR3 is TGTGCCAGCAGTTTACGGAGCGGGGGATACAATGAGCAGTTCTTC. It translates to CASSLRSGGYNEQFF. V and J are TRBV28 and TRBJ2-1; 8 bases agree with TRBD2. Germline V CDR1 and CDR2: MDHEN, SYDVKM. With V trimmed by 2 bases and J by 4 bases, 4 bases remained unmatched. The CDR3 is made up of 15 amino acids.

This clonotype occurred many times. V usage is TRBV2 and J usage is TRBJ2-5; 7 bases fit TRBD1. Germline assignment: CDR1 SNHLY and CDR2 FYNNEI. This CDR3 contains 16 residues. With V trimmed by 6 bases and J by 5 bases, 15 bases remained unmatched. The CDR3 loop reads CASRGDTGAQAETQYF. The DNA for the CDR3 is TGTGCCAGCAGAGGTGATACAGGGGCCCAGGCGGAGACCCAGTACTTC.

This clonotype showed up just a few times. The chain combines TRBV20-1 with TRBJ2-1; 9 nucleotides match TRBD2. Trimming removed 3 bases from V and 7 bases from J; junction bases left unmatched: 7. Germline CDR1 is DFQATT and CDR2 is SNEGSKA (reference sequence). There are 14 residues in the CDR3. The CDR3 sequence is CSASRGRASNEQFF. The CDR3 bases are TGCAGTGCTAGTCGCGGGAGGGCCTCAAATGAGCAGTTCTTC.

This clonotype was counted many times. J is TRBJ1-2 and V is TRBV10-3; the D gene is possibly TRBD1 (6 bases). Germline assignment: CDR1 ENHRY and CDR2 SYGVKD. CDR3 length: 14 residues. The V and J ends lost 7 bases and 8 bases respectively, with 20 bases between them. The CDR3 region has the DNA TGTGCCATCACCCCAGGACAGAGCCCTAGCGGCTACACCTTC. It encodes CAITPGQSPSGYTF.

The chain employs TRBV15 and TRBJ2-5; D is ambiguous. The CDR3 extends over 12 amino acids. V was shortened by 3 bases and J by 3 bases, with 5 bases between the two germline ends. Germline assignment: CDR1 LNHNV and CDR2 YYDKDF (reference sequence). The CDR3 sequence is CATSRAEETQYF. The CDR3 bases are TGTGCCACCAGCAGGGCTGAAGAGACCCAGTACTTC.

This clonotype was seen only a few times. The chain carries TRBV25-1 and TRBJ2-7, with TRBD1 matching 11 bases. The CDR3 consists of 16 residues. The germline V gene encodes CDR1 MGHDK and CDR2 SYGVNS. V lost 0 bases, J lost 6 bases, and 7 bases stayed unmatched. The CDR3 sequence is CASSEYWGQGEGEQYF. CDR3 nucleotides: TGTGCCAGCAGTGAATATTGGGGACAGGGGGAAGGCGAGCAGTACTTC.

This rearrangement joins TRBV10-3 to TRBJ1-5; D is possibly TRBD1 (6 bases). The CDR3 has 14 residues. V was clipped by 3 bases and J by 7 bases, with 13 bases between them. CDR1 and CDR2 (germline): ENHRY, SYGVKD. CDR3 nucleotide sequence: TGTGCCATCAGTGAATTGGGGGGCGACCAGCCCCAGCATTTT. Protein sequence: CAISELGGDQPQHF.

This clonotype has only a few counts. The V call is TRBV13, the J call TRBJ2-3; 12 bases match TRBD2. The CDR3 consists of 16 residues. The V gene's germline CDR1 is PRHDT and CDR2 FYEKMQ (reference sequence). The V gene end was trimmed by 3 bases and the J gene end by 4 bases; junction bases not matched to a gene: 5. CDR3 DNA sequence: TGTGCCAGCAGCTTGACTAGCGGGAGTGGGGCAGATACGCAGTATTTT. Translation gives CASSLTSGSGADTQYF.

This clonotype was seen a few times. The chain employs TRBV10-3 and TRBJ2-1, with a tentative D call TRBD2 (6 bases). V dropped 7 bases and J dropped 5 bases, with 21 bases sitting between them. The CDR3 covers 16 residues. The germline gives CDR1 ENHRY, CDR2 SYGVKD. In nucleotides, the CDR3 is TGTGCCATCACCATGGCAGCGGGCGTAACCAACAATGAGCAGTTCTTC. Protein: CAITMAAGVTNNEQFF.

The chain is built from TRBV7-2 and TRBJ2-2; the D gene could be TRBD1 or TRBD2 (5 bases each). CDR1 is SGHTA, CDR2 FQGNSA, per germline. The CDR3 length is 16 residues. V lost 0 bases and J 1 base, leaving 9 bases between the germline ends. As DNA, the CDR3 is TGTGCCAGCAGCTTAGCCGGGACCCTGAACACCGGGGAGCTGTTTTTT. Its translation is CASSLAGTLNTGELFF.

Only a few counts were recorded for this clonotype. The chain uses TRBV6-5 and TRBJ2-7; 8 bases match TRBD1. This CDR3 spans 16 amino acids. Germline V gene data show CDR1 as MNHEY and CDR2 as SVGAGI. The V segment lost 2 bases and the J segment 1 base; nucleotides outside the gene matches: 7. The CDR3 DNA sequence: TGTGCCAGCAGTTACGCCCCCGGGACAGGATCCTACGAGCAGTACTTC. This encodes CASSYAPGTGSYEQYF.